Listed below are T cell receptor beta chains from one sample, sequenced in a study of blood T cell repertoires in COVID-19. TCRdb's table, derived via immunoSEQ multiplex PCR, lists solely in-frame clones and lacks some. The sample includes roughly 150,000 clones, about 88% of them seen just once. Input material: PBMCs or T cells enriched from blood (not recorded which). The receptors shown here come from a man aged 45-65 years who had recovered from COVID-19. Both conserved end residues are part of each CDR3. D genes are given only for firm matches. Clone sizes are given selectively: once, few, many, or a class where the clone is expanded.

.	TRBD1	TRBV29-1	TRBJ2-7	TGCAGCGCGGGACAGGTCTACGAGCAGTACTTC	CSAGQVYEQYF
.	.	TRBV27	TRBJ1-4	TGTGCCAGCAGTTTATCCGGGTCCTATAATGAAAAACTGTTTTTT	CASSLSGSYNEKLFF
.	TRBD2	TRBV7-2	TRBJ2-7	TGTGCCAGCAGCTTATCCACTAGCGGGGGGCGGAGCTCCTACGAGCAGTACTTC	CASSLSTSGGRSSYEQYF
.	TRBD1	TRBV6-5	TRBJ1-2	TGTGCCAGCAGTTCCCGGACAGGGGATTATGGCTACACCTTC	CASSSRTGDYGYTF
many	.	TRBV29-1	TRBJ1-3	TGCAGCGTTGTTAGGGGATCGGGAAACACCATATATTTT	CSVVRGSGNTIYF
.	TRBD1	TRBV5-6	TRBJ2-3	TGTGCCAGCAGCGCGGGACAGGGTCGCACAGATACGCAGTATTTT	CASSAGQGRTDTQYF
.	.	TRBV4-3	TRBJ1-3	TGCGCCAGCAGCCAACAGTCAGGCGCGGGTGGAAACACCATATATTTT	CASSQQSGAGGNTIYF
.	.	TRBV12-3/TRBV12-4	TRBJ1-2	TGTGCCAGCAGTTTAAACGGGAACTATGGCTACACCTTC	CASSLNGNYGYTF
.	TRBD1	TRBV5-1	TRBJ2-7	TGCGCCAGCAGCTCCGGACAGGGGGGGACCTACGAGCAGTACTTC	CASSSGQGGTYEQYF
few	.	TRBV27	TRBJ1-2	TGTGCCAGCAGTTCCTCGACAGGCCCCCTGGACTATGGCTACACCTTC	CASSSSTGPLDYGYTF
.	TRBD1	TRBV19	TRBJ2-7	TGTGCCAGTAGTACGGGACAGGGCTACGAGCAGTACTTC	CASSTGQGYEQYF
.	.	TRBV7-8	TRBJ1-5	TGTGCCAGCAGCTTAGCGCGAGATCAGGGGCCCCCTCTGCCCCAGCATTTT	CASSLARDQGPPLPQHF
.	TRBD1	TRBV2	TRBJ1-2	TGTGCCAGCAGTGAAAACAGGGGCCGAAACTATGGCTACACCTTC	CASSENRGRNYGYTF
.	TRBD2	TRBV11-2	TRBJ2-2	TGTGCCAGCAGCCCTCGACGGGGGGAGAACACCGGGGAGCTGTTTTTT	CASSPRRGENTGELFF
.	TRBD1	TRBV19	TRBJ1-4	TGTGCCAGTACTACACCGGGACAGGGGGCAACTAATGAAAAACTGTTTTTT	CASTTPGQGATNEKLFF
.	TRBD1	TRBV5-4	TRBJ2-3	TGTGCCAGCAGCTTGGCCAAGGGGGCCTTAGATACGCAGTATTTT	CASSLAKGALDTQYF
.	TRBD1	TRBV19	TRBJ1-5	TGTGCCAGTAGTATCGGACAGGGGTGGAATCAGCCCCAGCATTTT	CASSIGQGWNQPQHF
.	.	TRBV4-1	TRBJ1-4	TGCGCCAGCAGCCCAGCACCCGGGATCCTACTTGAAAAACTGTTTTTT	CASSPAPGILLEKLFF
.	TRBD1	TRBV6-5	TRBJ1-2	TGTGCCAGCAGTACAGGGGGCGAATATGGCTACACCTTC	CASSTGGEYGYTF
.	TRBD1	TRBV6-5	TRBJ2-7	TGTGCCAGCACTAGGACAGGGGGGCTATCCTACGAGCAGTACTTC	CASTRTGGLSYEQYF
few	.	TRBV7-9	TRBJ1-1	TGTGCCAGCAGCCCCAGGGAGGAGACCCCGAACACTGAAGCTTTCTTT	CASSPREETPNTEAFF
.	.	TRBV7-2	TRBJ2-7	TGTGCCAGCACCCTACAGTTCTCCTACGAGCAGTACTTC	CASTLQFSYEQYF
.	.	TRBV18	TRBJ2-7	TGTGCCAGCTCACTCGAGGGGACTCCCTACGAGCAGTACTTC	CASSLEGTPYEQYF
.	.	TRBV7-9	TRBJ1-2	TGTGCCAGCAGCAAGCGGGACATCGTCTATGGCTACACCTTC	CASSKRDIVYGYTF
.	TRBD1	TRBV5-1	TRBJ2-2	TGCGCCAGCAGCTTGGGTCCACGGACAGGGAACACCGGGGAGCTGTTTTTT	CASSLGPRTGNTGELFF
.	.	TRBV25-1	TRBJ1-1	TGTGCCAGCAGTGAATACAGGAACACTGAAGCTTTCTTT	CASSEYRNTEAFF
.	.	TRBV2	TRBJ1-5	TGTGCCAGCGGCCGGGAGGGAGGACAAAATCAGCCCCAGCATTTT	CASGREGGQNQPQHF
.	TRBD1	TRBV5-1	TRBJ2-1	TGCGCCAGCCGACTCAGGGACAGGGGGCAAGGGGAGCAGTTCTTC	CASRLRDRGQGEQFF
.	.	TRBV10-3	TRBJ1-5	TGTGCCATCAGTGGACACAGTTATAGCAATCAGCCCCAGCATTTT	CAISGHSYSNQPQHF
few	.	TRBV7-9	TRBJ1-1	TGTGCCAGCAGCTTAGATGGGACTATGAACACTGAAGCTTTCTTT	CASSLDGTMNTEAFF
.	.	TRBV19	TRBJ1-5	TGTGCCAGTACTAAAGAGGTCAGGGGCCGGGGCCAGCCCCAGCATTTT	CASTKEVRGRGQPQHF
.	TRBD2	TRBV7-2	TRBJ2-7	TGTGCCAGCAGCTGGGGACTAGGGAGCTCCTACGAGCAGTACTTC	CASSWGLGSSYEQYF
few	.	TRBV2	TRBJ1-5	TGTGCCAGCAGACGGGTCGGGCAGCCCCAGCATTTT	CASRRVGQPQHF
.	TRBD2	TRBV18	TRBJ2-7	TGTGCCAGCTCACCAGGTCTAGCGGGGGTTGAGCAGTACTTC	CASSPGLAGVEQYF
few	TRBD2	TRBV7-6	TRBJ2-1	TGTGCCAGCAGCTTAGCGTCCAGCGGGGGGTACAATGAGCAGTTCTTC	CASSLASSGGYNEQFF
.	TRBD2	TRBV7-9	TRBJ2-3	TGTGCCAGCAGCCCCCACCCCTCGGGACTAGCGGGGACAGATACGCAGTATTTT	CASSPHPSGLAGTDTQYF
.	TRBD2	TRBV2	TRBJ2-1	TGTGCCAGCAGTGCTGCGGGGGGGGGCGATGAGCAGTTCTTC	CASSAAGGGDEQFF
.	.	TRBV9	TRBJ2-3	TGTGCCAGCAGCGTAGCCTACACAGATACGCAGTATTTT	CASSVAYTDTQYF
.	TRBD1	TRBV6-2/TRBV6-3	TRBJ2-7	TGTGCCAGCAGCCACCCATCGACAGGGGCTACCTACGAGCAGTACTTC	CASSHPSTGATYEQYF
.	.	TRBV24-1	TRBJ2-3	TGTGCCACCAGTGATCCTAATCCCCCAGGGTTTGACGGCACAGATACGCAGTATTTT	CATSDPNPPGFDGTDTQYF
.	.	TRBV7-8	TRBJ1-2	TGTGCCAGCAGCCCCCGGGGTGACAGGACCGTAAACTATGGCTACACCTTC	CASSPRGDRTVNYGYTF
.	TRBD1	TRBV29-1	TRBJ2-7	TGCAGCGTGGCTCAGGGGGCTTACGAGCAGTACTTC	CSVAQGAYEQYF
.	TRBD2	TRBV27	TRBJ2-7	TGTGCCAGCAGTCTGAGGACTAGCGGGACCTACGAGCAGTACTTC	CASSLRTSGTYEQYF
.	.	TRBV28	TRBJ2-1	TGTGCCAGCAGTTTACCCCCCCTGAATGAGCAGTTCTTC	CASSLPPLNEQFF
.	.	TRBV12-3/TRBV12-4	TRBJ1-2	TGTGCCAGCAGCTCGACAGGACGCTATGGCTACACCTTC	CASSSTGRYGYTF
.	TRBD1	TRBV10-2	TRBJ1-2	TGCGCCAGCCGTGACAGGGGGCGAAGGAATGGCTACACCTTC	CASRDRGRRNGYTF
.	.	TRBV5-6	TRBJ1-1	TGTGCCAGCAGACCCCGCAGAGACATGAACACTGAAGCTTTCTTT	CASRPRRDMNTEAFF
.	.	TRBV5-6	TRBJ2-2	TGTGCCAGCAGCTTGGTAAGCACGAACACCGGGGAGCTGTTTTTT	CASSLVSTNTGELFF
few	.	TRBV7-9	TRBJ1-2	TGTGCCAGCAGTATCAGGGGTGGCTACACCTTC	CASSIRGGYTF